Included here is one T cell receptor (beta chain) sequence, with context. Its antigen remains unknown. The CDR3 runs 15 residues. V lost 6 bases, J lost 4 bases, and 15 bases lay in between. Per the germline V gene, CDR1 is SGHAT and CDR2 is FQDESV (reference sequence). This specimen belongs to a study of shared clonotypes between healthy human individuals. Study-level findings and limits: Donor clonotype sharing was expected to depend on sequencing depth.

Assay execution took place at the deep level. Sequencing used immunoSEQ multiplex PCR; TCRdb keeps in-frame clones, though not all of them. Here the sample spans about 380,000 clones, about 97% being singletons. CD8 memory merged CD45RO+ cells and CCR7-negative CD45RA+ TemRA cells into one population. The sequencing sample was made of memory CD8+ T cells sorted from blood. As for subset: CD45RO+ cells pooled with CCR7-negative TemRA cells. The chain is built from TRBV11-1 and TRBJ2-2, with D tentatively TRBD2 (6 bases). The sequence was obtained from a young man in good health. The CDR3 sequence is CASRSGTHLTGELFF. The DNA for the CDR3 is TGTGCCAGCAGGTCCGGGACTCACCTCACCGGGGAGCTGTTTTTT.